What follows are 17 T cell receptor beta chains derived from one specimen sequenced in a study of regulatory T cells in long-lasting Graves disease. Time point noted: newly diagnosed GD, antithyroid drugs for less than 3 months. Extracted RNA from PBMCs served as the source of the TCR library. Building the TCR beta libraries relied on iRepertoire HTBI primers, and CDR3 regions underwent Arm-PCR. TCRdb re-derived calls from the multiplex PCR reads in MiXCR, one entry per CDR3 protein. The table records 400,000 to 500,000 distinct CDR3 sequences, around 15% of them present only once. These data were also reused for a study on T cells in Graves' hyperthyroidism and ophthalmopathy.

The sequenced sample was peripheral blood mononuclear cells (PBMCs), obtained at new diagnosis, from a patient treated with antithyroid drugs. These receptors were obtained from a woman aged 50 to 65 with Graves disease.

The gene calls are TRBV5-1 and TRBJ2-7; D is possibly TRBD1 or TRBD2 (5 bases each). This CDR3 has 15 residues. V lost 4 bases and J lost 2, with 16 bases in between. Germline CDR1 SGHRS, CDR2 YFSETQ. CDR3 protein: CASSLSRDGPYEQYF. Here the CDR3 DNA reads TGCGCCAGCAGCCTAAGCCGGGACGGACCCTACGAGCAGTACTTC.

This clonotype has ten or more counts. This chain uses TRBV9 with TRBJ2-2; a weak D match, TRBD2 (6 bases). This CDR3 has 15 residues. Germline values: CDR1 SGDLS, CDR2 YYNGEE. V shed 0 bases and J shed 5 bases, with 11 bases lying between them. As DNA, the CDR3 is TGTGCCAGCAGCGTAGGGTCTAGCGATACCGGGGAGCTGTTTTTT. Translation: CASSVGSSDTGELFF.

This clonotype was counted at least ten times. The chain couples TRBV9 to TRBJ2-1; the D call may be TRBD1 or TRBD2 (5 bases each). The germline gives CDR1 SGDLS, CDR2 YYNGEE. Trimming pared 0 bases from V and 7 bases from J, leaving 14 bases between. The CDR3 runs to 15 residues. The CDR3 loop reads CASSVGENEGNEQFF. DNA of the CDR3: TGTGCCAGCAGCGTAGGGGAGAACGAGGGGAATGAGCAGTTCTTC.

This clonotype occurred many times. The J gene is TRBJ2-1, the V gene TRBV6-1; 13 bases agree with TRBD2. CDR1 and CDR2 from the germline V gene are MNHNS and SASEGT. V was clipped by 7 bases and J by 8 bases; unmatched bases: 17. The CDR3 runs to 18 residues. The CDR3 DNA is TGTGCCAGCACTTCAGCCGGGACTAGCGGGACCTTTGAGCATGAGCAGTTCTTC. It translates to CASTSAGTSGTFEHEQFF.

This clonotype was observed at least ten times. This chain connects TRBV5-1 to TRBJ2-7, with 13 bases fitting TRBD2. With 0 bases clipped from V and 6 bases from J, the junction kept 9 bases outside the gene matches. Germline CDR1 SGHRS, CDR2 YFSETQ. The CDR3 spans 17 residues. In nucleotides, the CDR3 is TGCGCCAGCAGCTTGGAGGGACTAGCGGGACCCATGGGCGAGCAGTACTTC. Encoded protein: CASSLEGLAGPMGEQYF.

This clonotype showed up many times. This rearrangement joins TRBV5-5 to TRBJ2-3; 7 positions agree with TRBD2. J lost 2 bases, V lost 2 bases, and 2 bases had no gene match. CDR1 is SGHKS, CDR2 YYEKEE, per germline (reference sequence). CDR3 length: 14 amino acids. The CDR3 sequence is CASSLGLVTDTQYF. In DNA, the CDR3 is TGTGCCAGCAGCTTAGGACTAGTCACAGATACGCAGTATTTT.

The genes are TRBV30 and TRBJ1-5; D gene unclear. V was trimmed by 1 base and J by 4 bases, leaving 8 bases between them. This CDR3 region has 13 residues. CDR1 GTSNPN and CDR2 SVGIG come from the germline V gene (reference sequence). The CDR3 is CAWSEMGNQPQHF. CDR3 coding DNA: TGTGCCTGGAGTGAAATGGGGAATCAGCCCCAGCATTTT.

This clonotype was seen a handful of times. This sequence joins TRBV6-1 and TRBJ1-1; D is perhaps TRBD1 (6 bases). This CDR3 contains 13 residues. Germline V lookup: CDR1 MNHNS, CDR2 SASEGT. Trimming removed 8 bases from V and 5 bases from J, with 15 bases in between. The CDR3 DNA is TGTGCCAGCGGTCAACAGGGTGGAACTGAAGCTTTCTTT. This sequence encodes CASGQQGGTEAFF.

Ten or more counts support this clonotype. This chain links TRBV6-1 with TRBJ2-1; 9 bases are shared with TRBD1. The CDR3 extends over 19 amino acids. V shed 2 bases, J shed 7 bases, and the junction held 18 bases outside the gene matches. CDR1 is MNHNS, CDR2 SASEGT, per germline. The chain's CDR3 is CASSEPGRKRDRARNEQFF. The CDR3 nucleotides are TGTGCCAGCAGTGAACCTGGTCGGAAAAGGGACAGGGCGCGAAATGAGCAGTTCTTC.

This clonotype was recorded many times. This chain's CDR3 is CASNKGQGASYEQYF. Written as DNA, the CDR3 is TGTGCCAGCAATAAGGGACAGGGCGCATCCTACGAGCAGTACTTC. The chain links TRBV6-1 to TRBJ2-7; 9 positions match TRBD1. Trimming took 7 bases from V and 1 from J; bases not matched to a gene: 8. The CDR3 totals 15 residues. Germline CDR1 reads MNHNS; CDR2 reads SASEGT.

This clonotype was found many times. The rearrangement uses TRBV13 and TRBJ2-3; 9 bases map to TRBD1. Germline V CDR1 and CDR2: PRHDT, FYEKMQ (reference sequence). Trimming at V came to 5 bases and at J to 3 bases, leaving 15 bases not matched to a gene. There are 18 residues in the CDR3. CDR3 DNA sequence: TGTGCCAGCAGCACCAAGGGACAGGGTCCCGAGATTACAGATACGCAGTATTTT. Translated, it gives CASSTKGQGPEITDTQYF.

The sample holds a few counts of this clonotype. One end of the junction is discordant with germline, which a read error may explain. The chain links TRBV7-2 to TRBJ2-7, with TRBD2 identical over 10 bases. The CDR3 is 16 amino acids. Germline V CDR1 and CDR2: SGHTA, FQGNSA. The CDR3 DNA sequence: TGTGCCAGCAGCCAGGGGGGGAGCGGGAGGGGCTACGGGCAGTACTTC. Its translation is CASSQGGSGRGYGQYF.

The DNA for the CDR3 is TGTGCCAGCAGTGGACTAGCGGGCCGGGAGACCCAGTACTTC. It specifies CASSGLAGRETQYF. The chain is built from TRBV6-2 or TRBV6-3 and TRBJ2-5; 11 bases map to TRBD2. In germline, CDR1 is MNHEY, CDR2 SVGEGT. The CDR3 consists of 14 residues. The V gene end was trimmed by 5 bases and the J gene end by 5 bases; junction bases not matched to a gene: 4.

Concerning this clonotype itself: A much larger clone is a single base away; this may be a read error. The rearrangement uses TRBV20-1 and TRBJ2-5; the match to TRBD1 covers 9 bases. From germline, CDR1 is DFQATT and CDR2 SNEGSKA (reference sequence). This CDR3 is 12 amino acids long. The CDR3 DNA sequence: TGCGGTGCGCAGGGACAGGGAGAGACCCAGTACTTC. Amino acids: CGAQGQGETQYF.

This clonotype has at least ten counts. The rearrangement links TRBV28 to TRBJ2-3; 9 bases align to TRBD1. The V gene's germline CDR1 is MDHEN and CDR2 SYDVKM. Trimming took 6 bases from V and 6 from J; bases not matched to a gene: 13. The CDR3 contains 16 residues. CDR3 loop: CASSQSGQGYGDTQYF. In DNA form, the CDR3 reads TGTGCCAGCAGCCAATCCGGACAGGGGTACGGTGATACGCAGTATTTT.

Regarding this clonotype: This may stem from a read error, because a much larger clone lies one nucleotide away. The rearrangement joins TRBV6-1 to TRBJ1-4, with 7 bases lining up with TRBD1. CDR3 length: 12 residues. CDR1 and CDR2 from the germline V gene are MNHNS and SASEGT. The junction had 1 base not matched to a gene; V was cut back by 6 bases and J by 6 bases. CDR3 bases: TGTGCCAGCAGGACAGGGCATGAAAAACTGTTTTTT. Its protein is CASRTGHEKLFF.

This clonotype was observed at least ten times. One junction end disagrees with the germline gene, perhaps due to a read error. J is TRBJ2-3 and V is TRBV5-1; 8 bases agree with TRBD2. Looked up from germline, CDR1 is SGHRS and CDR2 is YFSETQ. CDR3 length: 16 residues. The CDR3 bases are TGCGCCAGCGGCTTCTGGCGGGAGGAGGTCACAGATACGCAGTATTTT. It is translated as CASGFWREEVTDTQYF.